This T cell receptor beta chain was recovered during a study of technical replicates of blood from a handful of donors. Libraries were prepared by immunoSEQ multiplex PCR; TCRdb keeps only in-frame clonotypes and omits some of them. Of more than 65,000 clones listed, about 93% are singletons. The TCR comes from a human donor in good health. The sequenced sample consisted of T cells isolated from PBMCs.

The DNA of the CDR3 is TGTGCCAGCAGCTTCGCCGGGACAAGAAGCTCCTACGAGCAGTACTTC. Residues: CASSFAGTRSSYEQYF. The chain is built from TRBV7-8 and TRBJ2-7; TRBD1 might be the D (6 bases). Germline CDR1 reads SGHVS; CDR2 reads FQNEAQ. The CDR3 is 16 residues long. The V and J ends lost 3 bases and 0 bases respectively, with 15 bases between them. Using reference TRBV7-8 and TRBJ2-7 for the parts outside the CDR3, the full variable domain is GAGVSQSPRYKVAKRGQDVALRCDPISGHVSLFWYQQALGQGPEFLTYFQNEAQLDKSGLPSDRFFAERPEGSVSTLKIQRTQQEDSAVYLCASSFAGTRSSYEQYFGPGTRLTVT.